Listed here are 2 T cell receptor beta chains from one sample, sequenced in a study of blood T cell repertoires in COVID-19. The repertoire was sequenced with immunoSEQ multiplex PCR; TCRdb's copy has only in-frame clones and lacks some. The data hold some 54,000 clones, with approximately 85% observed a single time. The specimen sequenced was peripheral blood. The receptors stem from a woman of 80 years or more with COVID-19, enrolled during active disease.

The rearrangement joins TRBV7-3 to TRBJ2-3, with D possibly being TRBD1 (6 bases). CDR3 length: 11 amino acids. V lost 6 bases, J lost 6 bases, and 7 bases lay in between. Germline CDR1 and CDR2: SGHTA and FQGTGA. The CDR3 spells CASSTGDTQYF. CDR3 sequence (DNA): TGTGCCAGCAGTACAGGGGATACGCAGTATTTT.

The CDR3 here is CASSVRGTGSGDEQFF. The CDR3, as DNA: TGTGCCAGCAGTGTAAGAGGGACGGGGTCAGGGGATGAGCAGTTCTTC. V gene TRBV2 combines with J gene TRBJ2-1; perhaps TRBD1 as D (6 bases). This CDR3 has 16 residues. With 4 bases removed from V and 8 bases from J, the gap between germline ends came to 21 bases. In germline, CDR1 is SNHLY, CDR2 FYNNEI.